This T cell receptor (beta chain) was retrieved from a study of OX40 agonist ivuxolimab in advanced cancers. At the level of the study: Dose-escalation patients had hepatocellular carcinoma, melanoma, renal cell or head and neck cancer. Study-wide points: Clonal expansion by week 6 occurred in CD4+ and CD8+ blood T cells (at 0.1 to 3.0 mg/kg).

Trimming pared 0 bases from V and 4 bases from J, leaving 13 bases between. CDR1 and CDR2 (germline): KGHSH, LQKENI. This CDR3 region has 15 residues. About this clone: The target antigen is unknown.

Produced via immunoSEQ multiplex PCR; TCRdb's table is partial and in-frame only. The sample records over 90,000 clones, 65% to 90% being singletons. Source: CD4+ or CD8+ T cells sorted from blood, taken in a trial of the OX40 agonist ivuxolimab. The sequence was collected from an adult with an advanced solid tumor such as melanoma, head and neck, liver or kidney cancer. This chain joins TRBV18 and TRBJ2-7; unclear D gene. CDR3 nucleotides: TGTGCCAGCTCACCACCCTCACAGAAGGGTTACGAGCAGTACTTC. As protein: CASSPPSQKGYEQYF.